The rows below give T cell receptor beta chains drawn from one sample of a study of cytomegalovirus exposure and HLA in healthy donors. The assay was immunoSEQ multiplex PCR, and TCRdb's table has in-frame clones only and misses some. The table records about 130,000 clones, around three quarters of them present only once. Sequenced material: PBMCs. These receptors originate from a man younger than 45 in good health and CMV-seronegative. Each CDR3 is given with its conserved first and last residue. The D gene is left open where the match is weak. For some rows the clone size is stated as once, few or many, or as a class when expanded; others skip it.

>-|TRBV9|TRBD2|TRBJ2-1
TGTGCCAGCAGCGGCGGGACTAGCAACAATGAGCAGTTCTTC
CASSGGTSNNEQFF
>-|TRBV5-6|-|TRBJ1-2
TGTGCCAGCAGCTTGGCTGGACAAGGGATCCATGGCTACACCTTC
CASSLAGQGIHGYTF
>-|TRBV7-2|TRBD2|TRBJ2-2
TGTGCCAGCACCTTGGGACTAGCGGGATGGACCGGGGAGCTGTTTTTT
CASTLGLAGWTGELFF
>-|TRBV19|TRBD1|TRBJ2-2
TGTGCCAGTAGCCGCCCGAGGGACAGGGTTAACACCGGGGAGCTGTTTTTT
CASSRPRDRVNTGELFF
>-|TRBV25-1|-|TRBJ2-7
TGTGCCAGCAGTGACTACTACGAGCAGTACTTC
CASSDYYEQYF
>-|TRBV13|TRBD2|TRBJ2-7
TGTGCCAGCAGCTTCCTTAGCGGGAGCGGAAGGTACGAGCAGTACTTC
CASSFLSGSGRYEQYF
>-|TRBV28|-|TRBJ1-1
TGTGCCAGCAGTTTTGTATCTGAAGCTTTCTTT
CASSFVSEAFF
>-|TRBV10-3|-|TRBJ1-2
TGTGCCATCAGTGAGGAAGTTCCCCTTTCGGTTTGGAACTACCCCTTC
CAISEEVPLSVWNYPF
>-|TRBV19|TRBD1|TRBJ2-2
TGTGCCAGTAGCCGGGACAGGGGTTCCGGGGAGCTGTTTTTT
CASSRDRGSGELFF
>-|TRBV2|-|TRBJ1-4
TGTGCCAGCAGTGCGAGGGTTACTAATGAAAAACTGTTTTTT
CASSARVTNEKLFF
>-|TRBV15|-|TRBJ2-7
TGTGCCACCAGCAGAGACAGGGGCCACGAGCAGTACTTC
CATSRDRGHEQYF
>-|TRBV10-3|-|TRBJ1-5
TGTGCCATCAGTGGGGGAGGGCTGGATCAGCCCCAGCATTTT
CAISGGGLDQPQHF
>-|TRBV11-2|-|TRBJ2-7
TGTGCCAGCAGCTTATACTCGCGTATATCCTACGAGCAGTACTTC
CASSLYSRISYEQYF
>few|TRBV5-1|TRBD1|TRBJ2-7
TGCGCCAGCAGCTTAGGACAGGGGATCCACGAGCAGTACTTC
CASSLGQGIHEQYF
>-|TRBV27|TRBD1|TRBJ1-1
TGTGCCAGCAGACCGACAGGGGGCGCAACTGAAGCTTTCTTT
CASRPTGGATEAFF
>-|TRBV5-6|-|TRBJ1-2
TGTGCCAGCAGCTTGCGGGCCCAAGGGGGTGGCTACACCTTC
CASSLRAQGGGYTF
>-|TRBV11-2|TRBD1|TRBJ1-4
TGTGCCAGCAGCTCGGGACAGGGTGGAACTAATGAAAAACTGTTTTTT
CASSSGQGGTNEKLFF
>-|TRBV28|TRBD1|TRBJ1-3
TGTGCCAGCAGATATGACAGGGCTATTGGAAACACCATATATTTT
CASRYDRAIGNTIYF
>-|TRBV2|-|TRBJ2-3
TGTGCCAGCGCCGGGGTTGTCAGCACAGATACGCAGTATTTT
CASAGVVSTDTQYF
>-|TRBV7-8|TRBD1|TRBJ1-5
TGTGCCAGCAGCTTTCGGACAGGAGAGGGGGTTTATAGCAATCAGCCCCAGAATTTT
CASSFRTGEGVYSNQPQNF
>-|TRBV19|-|TRBJ2-3
TGTGCCAGTACCCCGACCCCGGGGGATACGCAGTATTTT
CASTPTPGDTQYF
>-|TRBV21-1|-|TRBJ1-2
TGTGCCAGCAGCATAGGCAGGGACTATGGCTACACCTTC
CASSIGRDYGYTF
>-|TRBV19|TRBD2|TRBJ2-1
TGTGCCAGTACGTCTAGCGGTTACAATGAGCAGTTCTTC
CASTSSGYNEQFF
>-|TRBV2|-|TRBJ1-6
TGTGCCAGCAGGATGGACAGTTATAATTCACCCCTCCACTTT
CASRMDSYNSPLHF
>-|TRBV28|TRBD1|TRBJ1-2
TGTGCCAGCAGCCAGACAGGGGATGGCTACACCTTC
CASSQTGDGYTF
>-|TRBV7-2|-|TRBJ2-3
TGTGCCAGCAGCACCGAATTAGCCTACGGCACAGATACGCAGTATTTT
CASSTELAYGTDTQYF
>-|TRBV18|TRBD1|TRBJ1-1
TGTGCCAGCTCACCGATGACAGGGGAGAACACTGAAGCTTTCTTT
CASSPMTGENTEAFF